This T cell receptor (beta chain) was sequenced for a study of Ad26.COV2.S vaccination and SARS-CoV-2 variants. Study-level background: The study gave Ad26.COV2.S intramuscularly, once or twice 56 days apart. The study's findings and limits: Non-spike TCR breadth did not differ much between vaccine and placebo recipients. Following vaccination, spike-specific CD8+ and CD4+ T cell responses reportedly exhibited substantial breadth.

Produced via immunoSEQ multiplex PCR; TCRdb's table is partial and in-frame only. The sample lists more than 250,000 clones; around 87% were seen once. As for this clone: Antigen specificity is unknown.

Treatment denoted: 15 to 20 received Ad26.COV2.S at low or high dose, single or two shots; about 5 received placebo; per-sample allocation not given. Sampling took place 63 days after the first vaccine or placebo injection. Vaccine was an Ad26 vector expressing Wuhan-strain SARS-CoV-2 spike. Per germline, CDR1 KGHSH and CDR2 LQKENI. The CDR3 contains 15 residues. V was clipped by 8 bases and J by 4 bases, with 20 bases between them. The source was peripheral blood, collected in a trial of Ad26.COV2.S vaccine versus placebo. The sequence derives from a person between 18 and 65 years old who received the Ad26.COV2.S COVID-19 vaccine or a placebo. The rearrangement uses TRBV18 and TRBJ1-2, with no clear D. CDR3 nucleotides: TGTGCCAGCCGACTACCGGGAACAGACCCCTATGGCTACACCTTC. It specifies CASRLPGTDPYGYTF. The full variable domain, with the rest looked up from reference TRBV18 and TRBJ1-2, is NAGVMQNPRHLVRRRGQEARLRCSPMKGHSHVYWYRQLPEEGLKFMVYLQKENIIDESGMPKERFSAEFPKEGPSILRIQQVVRGDSAAYFCASRLPGTDPYGYTFGSGTRLTVV.